The next 18 T cell receptor beta chains were all read from a single sample in a study of T cell clonality in common variable immunodeficiency. Libraries were prepared by immunoSEQ multiplex PCR; TCRdb keeps only in-frame clonotypes and omits some of them. There are 35,000 to 45,000 clones in the sample, none observed a single time. The source material was peripheral blood mononuclear cells. The source of these receptors is a person aged 18 to 75 in good health.

Note on this clone: The read is 3 residues too short to cover the CDR3 end, so that end is filled in from the germline J gene. The chain recombines TRBV10-2 with TRBJ1-6; maybe TRBD1 (5 bases). Germline V gene data show CDR1 as WSHSY and CDR2 as SAAADI. Trimming left V 7 bases short and J 6 bases short, with 10 bases between. The CDR3 loop spans 13 amino acids. The CDR3 DNA, read in part, is TGCGCCAGCAATCAGGGTAGTAATTCACCC. The encoded protein is CASNQGSNSP. The complete CDR3 reads CASNQGSNSPLHF.

About this clone: Just one base apart from a much larger clone, this may be a read error. The CDR3 is cut off 3 residues early in the read; its end comes from the germline J gene. Other DNA sequences in the sample encode the same CDR3. This rearrangement joins TRBV30 to TRBJ1-3, with a weak D call TRBD1 (5 bases). Germline loops: CDR1 GTSNPN, CDR2 SVGIG (reference sequence). CDR3 length: 15 residues. CDR3 DNA, as far as it was read: TGTGCCTGGAGTTCATCAGGGAAATCTGGAAACACG. Its protein product is CAWSSSGKSGNT. The entire CDR3 is CAWSSSGKSGNTIYF.

As to this clone: The CDR3 goes on 3 residues after the read ends, and that part is filled in from the germline J gene. The chain combines TRBV18 with TRBJ2-5; 13 bases match TRBD2. Germline V gene sequence: CDR1 KGHSH, CDR2 LQKENI. The J segment lost 5 bases and the V segment lost 4 bases, leaving 4 bases of the junction unmatched. The CDR3 has 15 amino acids. CDR3 amino acids: CASSRGLAGVETQYF. The covered CDR3 bases are TGTGCCAGCTCACGAGGACTAGCGGGAGTCGAGACC. Supplemented by reference TRBV18 and TRBJ2-5, the full variable domain reads NAGVMQNPRHLVRRRGQEARLRCSPMKGHSHVYWYRQLPEEGLKFMVYLQKENIIDESGMPKERFSAEFPKEGPSILRIQQVVRGDSAAYFCASSRGLAGVETQYFGPGTRLLVL.

This clone came up a few times. The CDR3 is cut off 3 residues early in the read; its end comes from the germline J gene. The gene calls are TRBV5-6 and TRBJ2-5; 11 positions match TRBD1. There are 14 residues in the CDR3. The junction had 3 bases not matched to a gene; V was cut back by 4 bases and J by 4 bases. Germline CDR1 reads SGHDT; CDR2 reads YYEEEE. CDR3 residues: CASSDGQGAETQYF. CDR3 DNA, as far as it was read: TGTGCCAGCAGCGATGGACAGGGGGCAGAGACC.

This clone occurred a few times. The read terminates 3 residues ahead of where the CDR3 ends, so the germline J gene completes it. The chain has TRBV30 and TRBJ1-2, with a tentative D call TRBD1 (6 bases). The CDR3 totals 16 residues. The germline gives CDR1 GTSNPN, CDR2 SVGIG (reference sequence). CDR3 amino acids: CAWSVGLAGGSYDYTF. Incomplete CDR3 DNA: TGTGCCTGGAGTGTGGGATTAGCGGGGGGCTCCTACGAC. Based on the CDR3 plus reference TRBV30 and TRBJ1-2, the full variable domain is SQTIHQWPATLVQPVGSPLSLECTVEGTSNPNLYWYRQAAGRGLQLLFYSVGIGQISSEVPQNLSASRPQDRQFILSSKKLLLSDSGFYLCAWSVGLAGGSYDYTFGSGTRLTVV.

In regard to this clone: The sequenced fragment ends 3 residues before the CDR3 boundary, so the rest is inferred from the germline J gene. The V gene is TRBV7-9, the J gene TRBJ1-1; the D gene is possibly TRBD1 (6 bases). The CDR3 extends over 15 amino acids. Germline V lookup: CDR1 SEHNR, CDR2 FQNEAQ (reference sequence). The DNA read from the CDR3 is TGTGCCAGCAGCTTTGGGGACACCCGCACAGATACG. Translation gives CASSFGDTRTDT. The whole CDR3 sequence is CASSFGDTRTDTAFF.

This clone was seen a handful of times. Sequencing ends 3 residues short of the CDR3 end; the germline J gene provides the rest. J is TRBJ2-2 and V is TRBV11-2; 10 bases line up with TRBD1. The CDR3 totals 14 residues. The V gene's germline CDR1 is SGHAT and CDR2 FQNNGV. The CDR3 loop is CASSPGTGVGKLFF. The CDR3 bases that were read are TGTGCCAGCAGCCCAGGGACAGGGGTGGGAAAG.

This clone has a count of ten or more. Read coverage stops 3 residues before the CDR3 terminus; the germline J gene supplies the remainder. This chain connects TRBV30 to TRBJ2-7; 7 nucleotides match TRBD1. The CDR3 has 15 residues. Germline V CDR1 and CDR2: GTSNPN, SVGIG (reference sequence). V lost 3 bases and J lost 2; bases outside the gene matches: 10. CDR3 bases read: TGTGCCTGGAGCGACCACCGACAGGGTCCCTACGAG. It translates to CAWSDHRQGPYE. From start to end, the CDR3 is CAWSDHRQGPYEQYF.

This clone is deemed medium-sized. The read ends 3 residues shy of where the CDR3 ends; the end is completed using the germline J gene. This chain uses TRBV20-1 with TRBJ2-5, with 8 nucleotides matching TRBD2. The junction had 5 bases not matched to a gene; V was cut back by 3 bases and J by 5 bases. Germline V lookup: CDR1 DFQATT, CDR2 SNEGSKA (reference sequence). The CDR3 extends over 13 amino acids. Incomplete CDR3 DNA: TGCAGTGCTAGCGGGGGGGCCTACGAGACC. The encoded protein is CSASGGAYET. The CDR3 as a whole reads CSASGGAYETQYF.

This clone came up a few times. The sequence runs out 3 residues before the end of the CDR3; the remainder is reconstructed from the germline J gene. V usage is TRBV5-1 and J usage is TRBJ2-7; 11 positions agree with TRBD2. CDR3 size: 14 residues. Losses at the gene ends were 1 base for V and 6 bases for J; bases not matched to a gene: 3. CDR1 is SGHRS, CDR2 YFSETQ, per germline. CDR3 DNA (partial): TGCGCCAGCAGCTTGACTAGCGGGGGTCTCGAG. Protein: CASSLTSGGLE. The complete CDR3 sequence is CASSLTSGGLEQYF.

Many counts were recorded for this clone. From the germline J gene comes the end of the CDR3, since the read stops 3 residues before it. This chain uses TRBV18 with TRBJ2-2, with a weak D call TRBD1 (5 bases). V was pared by 5 bases and J by 5 bases, with 9 bases between. The V gene's germline CDR1 is KGHSH and CDR2 LQKENI. The CDR3 sequence is 13 residues long. The sequenced part of the CDR3 DNA is TGTGCCAGCTCAGTCAGGGATACCGGGGAG. Its translation: CASSVRDTGE. The full CDR3 reads CASSVRDTGELFF.

This clone was observed many times. Sequencing ends 3 residues short of the CDR3 end; the germline J gene provides the rest. The chain links TRBV6-2 or TRBV6-3 to TRBJ2-6; D is possibly TRBD1 (5 bases). The CDR3 length is 17 residues. Germline CDR1 and CDR2: MNHEY and SVGEGT. Trimming pared 4 bases from V and 2 bases from J, leaving 15 bases between. The covered CDR3 bases are TGTGCCAGCAGTTCCCTGACAGAGCTGCCTGGGGCCAACGTC. Protein: CASSSLTELPGANV. The CDR3 in full is CASSSLTELPGANVLTF.

The table lists this clone with a few counts. Coverage ceases 3 residues before the CDR3 finishes, and the germline J gene fills in the end. This chain links TRBV19 with TRBJ2-2; D perhaps matches TRBD1 (5 bases). CDR3 length: 14 residues. V gave up 6 bases and J gave up 4 bases, with 12 bases separating them. The germline gives CDR1 LNHDA, CDR2 SQIVND (reference sequence). CDR3 bases read: TGTGCCAGTAGGACCGGACAACTCACCGGGGAG. It yields the protein CASRTGQLTGE. The whole CDR3 protein reads CASRTGQLTGELFF.

This clone was picked up many times. The CDR3 extends 3 residues past the end of the read, so its final part is completed from the germline J gene. The chain links TRBV6-2 or TRBV6-3 to TRBJ2-7; D call uncertain. The germline V gene encodes CDR1 MNHEY and CDR2 SVGEGT. Deletions cut 7 bases from V and 1 base from J, with 11 bases between. The CDR3 covers 13 residues. CDR3: CASNGGSSYEQYF. The CDR3 bases that were read are TGTGCCAGCAATGGCGGCTCATCCTACGAG.

In this sample, this clone turned up many times. Sequencing ends 3 residues short of the CDR3 end; the germline J gene provides the rest. This sequence joins TRBV30 and TRBJ2-1, with D perhaps matching TRBD2 (6 bases). The germline CDR1 and CDR2 sequences are GTSNPN and SVGIG (reference sequence). The CDR3 spans 14 residues. The ends were cut back, 5 bases at V and 6 bases at J, with 17 bases in the middle. This CDR3 reads CAWGTGWGVNEQFF. Incomplete CDR3 DNA: TGTGCCTGGGGTACAGGTTGGGGGGTCAATGAG.

About this clone itself: The read ends 3 residues early relative to the CDR3; the germline J gene fills the gap. V and J are TRBV19 and TRBJ1-3, with D maybe TRBD1 (6 bases). Trimming shortened V by 10 bases and J by 0 bases, and 13 bases separated the two germline ends. Germline CDR1 and CDR2: LNHDA and SQIVND (reference sequence). The CDR3 is made up of 14 amino acids. CDR3 residues: CATRTVNSGNTIYF. CDR3 DNA (partial): TGTGCCACCCGGACAGTTAACTCTGGAAACACC.

On this clone: One junction end does not reproduce the germline sequence, and a read error may be involved. The read ends 3 residues early relative to the CDR3; the germline J gene fills the gap. The sample has other DNA sequences that encode this CDR3 too. This chain joins TRBV18 and TRBJ1-2; D is perhaps TRBD1 (6 bases). The CDR3 runs 15 residues. Per germline, CDR1 KGHSH and CDR2 LQKENI. CDR3 bases read: TGCGCCAGCTCACCGTCGATGGGGGGGGCGCAGGGA. It translates to CASSPSMGGAQG. The whole CDR3 sequence reads CASSPSMGGAQGYTF.

A remark on this clone: The read ends 3 residues shy of where the CDR3 ends; the end is completed using the germline J gene. V is TRBV5-4 and J is TRBJ2-5; 8 nucleotides agree with TRBD1. V was clipped by 4 bases and J by 1 base; unmatched bases: 3. The CDR3 sequence is 14 residues long. Germline loops: CDR1 SGHNT, CDR2 YYREEE (reference sequence). The DNA read from the CDR3 is TGTGCCAGCAGCACCGGACAGGGCCAAGAGACC. It is translated as CASSTGQGQET. The CDR3 in full is CASSTGQGQETQYF.